What follows are 10 T cell receptor beta chains derived from one specimen sequenced in a study of blood T cell repertoires in COVID-19. TCRdb keeps only in-frame clones here, not all; method: immunoSEQ multiplex PCR. In the table there are 85,000 to 130,000 clones, roughly 84% of which are singletons. Material: peripheral blood. The receptors derive from a man in his fifties or sixties with acute or convalescent COVID-19.

The chain recombines TRBV2 with TRBJ2-1; D might be TRBD2 (6 bases). The CDR3 contains 13 residues. Trimming took off 6 bases at V and 5 bases at J, with 11 bases between the two ends. CDR1 is SNHLY and CDR2 is FYNNEI in the germline V gene. Written as DNA, the CDR3 is TGTGCCAGCAGAGTGGGACTTAACAATGAGCAGTTCTTC. As protein: CASRVGLNNEQFF.

The table lists this clone with a count of one. The rearrangement joins TRBV5-1 to TRBJ2-1; 10 nucleotides line up with TRBD2. The V gene's germline CDR1 is SGHRS and CDR2 YFSETQ. The CDR3 extends over 15 amino acids. Unmatched junction bases numbered 4, after V lost 0 bases and J lost 7 bases. CDR3 sequence: CASSLASGSINEQFF. Here the CDR3 DNA reads TGCGCCAGCAGCTTGGCTAGCGGGAGTATAAATGAGCAGTTCTTC.

The genes are TRBV6-2 or TRBV6-3 and TRBJ1-5, with 10 bases identical to TRBD1. Losses at the gene ends were 6 bases for V and 6 bases for J; bases not matched to a gene: 8. Germline V CDR1 and CDR2: MNHEY, SVGEGT. The CDR3 is made up of 15 amino acids. The CDR3 loop is CASSPGTGEAQPQHF. The CDR3 coding sequence is TGTGCCAGCAGCCCCGGGACAGGGGAGGCTCAGCCCCAGCATTTT.

This clone has more than one count but fewer than ten. The V call is TRBV7-2, the J call TRBJ1-3; D is uncertain. The CDR3 covers 13 residues. CDR1 SGHTA and CDR2 FQGNSA come from the germline V gene. V lost 5 bases and J lost 7, with 12 bases in between. The CDR3 coding sequence is TGTGCCAGCAGCCCGACTACCCAGAACACCATATATTTT. It yields the protein CASSPTTQNTIYF.

The rearrangement links TRBV6-5 to TRBJ1-2, with TRBD1 matching 7 bases. The V and J ends lost 5 bases and 0 bases, in that order; junction bases with no gene match: 6. Germline loops: CDR1 MNHEY, CDR2 SVGAGI. The CDR3 contains 15 residues. The CDR3 loop is CASSPQGKSNYGYTF. The CDR3 DNA is TGTGCCAGCAGTCCACAGGGGAAATCTAACTATGGCTACACCTTC.

V is TRBV7-9 and J is TRBJ1-6; the match to TRBD1 covers 8 bases. The CDR3 extends over 15 amino acids. With V trimmed by 4 bases and J by 8 bases, 7 bases remained unmatched. Germline V CDR1 and CDR2: SEHNR, FQNEAQ (reference sequence). This CDR3 reads CASSSTGTGDSPLHF. Written as DNA, the CDR3 is TGTGCCAGCAGCTCAACCGGGACAGGAGATTCACCCCTCCACTTT.

DNA of the CDR3: TGTGCCAGCAGCCAAGGGTCCCAAGCGGATTCACCCCTCCACTTT. Amino acid sequence: CASSQGSQADSPLHF. The chain links TRBV3-1 (or the pseudogene TRBV3-2) to TRBJ1-6; unclear D gene. Germline-derived CDR1 and CDR2 are LGHDT and YNNKEL (reference sequence). V gave up 1 base and J gave up 8 bases, with 12 bases separating them. The CDR3 is made up of 15 amino acids.

The rearrangement joins TRBV9 to TRBJ2-6; D might be TRBD1 (6 bases). Germline lookup yields CDR1 SGDLS and CDR2 YYNGEE. The germline V and J ends were trimmed by 0 bases and 5 bases, with 21 bases remaining between them. The CDR3 is 19 residues long. CDR3 loop: CASSVDDVTGRAWANVLTF. The CDR3 DNA sequence: TGTGCCAGCAGCGTAGATGACGTCACAGGGAGAGCTTGGGCCAACGTCCTGACTTTC.

The chain uses TRBV19 and TRBJ2-7, with 7 bases fitting TRBD1. V dropped 3 bases and J dropped 2; count of bases not matched to a gene: 4. There are 14 residues in the CDR3. Looked up from germline, CDR1 is LNHDA and CDR2 is SQIVND (reference sequence). CDR3 residues: CASSIPGQPYEQYF. DNA of the CDR3: TGTGCCAGTAGTATCCCGGGACAGCCCTACGAGCAGTACTTC.

This rearrangement joins TRBV11-2 to TRBJ1-1, with 7 bases fitting TRBD1. Losses at the gene ends were 3 bases for V and 4 bases for J; bases not matched to a gene: 2. This CDR3 region has 13 residues. Germline-derived CDR1 and CDR2 are SGHAT and FQNNGV. The CDR3 region is CASSFTGATEAFF. In DNA form, the CDR3 reads TGTGCCAGCAGCTTTACAGGGGCCACTGAAGCTTTCTTT.